A selection of T cell receptor beta chains follows, all from one sample in a study of a mutant IDH1 vaccine in newly diagnosed glioma. These TCRs are of unknown antigen specificity. Libraries were prepared by immunoSEQ multiplex PCR; TCRdb keeps only in-frame clonotypes and omits some of them. The sample yields 25,000 to 35,000 clones, 90% seen once. This specimen was PBMCs, taken from a glioma patient whose treatment included an IDH1 peptide vaccine. The receptors stem from a man aged 18 to 29 with glioma. CDR3s include the opening cysteine and the closing phenylalanine or tryptophan.

V gene | CDR3 protein
TRBV5-1 | CASSFGGRTYNEQFF
TRBV5-6 | CASSLRDRTYNEQFF
TRBV7-2 | CASSWGGQDTEAFF
TRBV6-4 | CASSDSDRGSEAFF
TRBV1 | CTSSQDIKLGEQPQHF
TRBV5-4 | CASSLETSGYNEQFF
TRBV5-1 | CASRPDWGNTEAFF
TRBV6-4 | CASSDTGNTEAFF
TRBV5-1 | CASSVGRSNEKLFF
TRBV28 | CASSPAADTEAFF
TRBV4-2 | CASSQAGGSYNEQFF
TRBV4-2 | CASSQVRDDGGSNTGELFF
TRBV4-3 | CASSQDYWGTEAFF
TRBV5-4 | CASSYQGTTEAFF
TRBV9 | CASSVDYGRSTDTQYF
TRBV27 | CASSLGLAGVEQFF
TRBV19 | CASSPSTGTYEQYF
TRBV28 | CASSLAGTGGVQYF
TRBV6-5 | CASRSDRNTEAFF
TRBV6-6 | CASSYSIGVQPGEQYF
TRBV29-1 | CSVTGAGVTDTQYF
TRBV10-3 | CAISQGQGAANYGYTF
TRBV19 | CASSITVGSNQPQHF
TRBV4-2 | CASSQDRGRGNTIYF